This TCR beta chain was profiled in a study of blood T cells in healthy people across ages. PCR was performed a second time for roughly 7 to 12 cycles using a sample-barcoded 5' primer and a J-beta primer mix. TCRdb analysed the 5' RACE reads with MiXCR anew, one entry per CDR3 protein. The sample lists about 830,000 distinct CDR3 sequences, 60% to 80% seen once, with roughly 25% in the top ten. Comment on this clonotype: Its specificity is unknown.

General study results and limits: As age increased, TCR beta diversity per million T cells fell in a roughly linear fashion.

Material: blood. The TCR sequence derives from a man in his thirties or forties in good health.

The CDR3 DNA is TGTGCCACCAGTGAGGGGTTGACTCAGCCCCAGCATTTT. Its protein product is CATSEGLTQPQHF. V and J are TRBV24-1 and TRBJ1-5; D gene unclear. Between the trimmed V and J ends, which lost 4 bases and 6 bases, there was a span of 9 bases. Germline V gives CDR1 KGHDR, CDR2 SFDVKD. The CDR3 consists of 13 residues.